This T cell receptor (beta chain) was identified during a study of cytomegalovirus exposure and HLA in healthy donors. Findings and caveats of the study: Previously analyzed data showed that most TCR beta V segments were productive at a frequency of about 90% or about 30%. Listed as cytomegalovirus-associated were approximately 160 TCR beta chains.

This clone occurred once. Its antigen is unknown. 60 Vbeta and 13 Jbeta primers were used in PCR. Data came from immunoSEQ multiplex PCR; TCRdb stores just in-frame clones and leaves some out. Here the sample spans about 160,000 clones, more than 75% being singletons. V lost 2 bases and J lost 4; bases outside the gene matches: 5. The CDR3 is 15 amino acids. Germline loops: CDR1 SGHTA, CDR2 FQGTGA. The receptor was isolated from a girl aged 2 to 10 in good health and CMV-seropositive. J is TRBJ2-1 and V is TRBV7-3; TRBD1 matches at 7 bases. Material for sequencing was PBMCs. CDR3 protein: CASSLVGTVYNEQFF. The CDR3 DNA reads TGTGCCAGCAGCTTAGTCGGGACAGTGTACAATGAGCAGTTCTTC.